This TCR beta chain was documented in a study of early T cells in non-severe SARS-CoV-2 infection. Study-wide background: Chains were unpaired, as sequencing was done on bulk RNA from unsorted whole blood.

This CDR3 has 16 residues. Trimming cost V 4 bases and J 4 bases; bases outside gene matches: 6. The germline V gene encodes CDR1 KGHDR and CDR2 SFDVKD. TCRdb itself ran the 5' RACE reads through MiXCR, one entry per CDR3 protein. The sample yields 100,000 to 150,000 distinct CDR3 sequences, under 15% seen once. Sequenced sample: whole blood. This chain links TRBV24-1 with TRBJ2-5; 12 positions match TRBD1. The sequence derives from an adult who was a healthcare worker with PCR-confirmed SARS-CoV-2 infection or an uninfected control (not recorded which). The CDR3 DNA reads as TGTGCCACCAGTGAATCCGGGACAGGGGGCCGAGAGACCCAGTACTTC. Amino acids: CATSESGTGGRETQYF.